Listed below are T cell receptor beta chains from one sample, sequenced in a study of blood T cell repertoires in COVID-19. Assay used: immunoSEQ multiplex PCR; TCRdb lists only in-frame clones, some missing. Of about 75,000 clones listed, 88% are singletons. Input material: peripheral blood. The receptors derive from a human donor in a cohort sampled during active COVID-19. The CDR3 runs from the conserved cysteine through the conserved F or W. D genes are given only for firm matches. Clone size appears in some rows only: once, few, many, or a class for an expanded clone.

>NA|TRBJ1-1|TRBV25-1|NA
TGTGCCAGCAGTGATGCAGGGTCACTCACTGAAGCTTTCTTT
CASSDAGSLTEAFF
>NA|TRBJ1-5|TRBV4-1|NA
TGCGCCAGCAGCCTGAGGGGACACACTTATAGCAATCAGCCCCAGCATTTT
CASSLRGHTYSNQPQHF
>NA|TRBJ2-5|TRBV5-4|NA
TGTGCCAGCAGCTTGGTGTACAGGGCGGGTGGTGAACAAGAGACCCAGTACTTC
CASSLVYRAGGEQETQYF
>NA|TRBJ2-1|TRBV20-1|TRBD2
TGCAGTGCTAGTGCCGGGGGGTCCTACAATGAGCAGTTCTTC
CSASAGGSYNEQFF
>NA|TRBJ2-3|TRBV10-1|NA
TGCGCCAGCAGTCGAGGGTCTTTTACGCAGTATTTT
CASSRGSFTQYF
>NA|TRBJ2-3|TRBV29-1|NA
TGCAGCGTTGAAGGACAGGGCACAGATACGCAGTATTTT
CSVEGQGTDTQYF
>NA|TRBJ1-6|TRBV14|NA
TGTGCCAGCAGCCAAGGTTGGGCGAGGGAACCCCTCCACTTT
CASSQGWAREPLHF
>NA|TRBJ2-5|TRBV6-5|TRBD2
TGTGCCAGCAGACTAGCGGGGGCCGCTCAAGAGACCCAGTACTTC
CASRLAGAAQETQYF
>once|TRBJ2-5|TRBV25-1|TRBD2
TGTGCCAGCAGTGATACCGGGACTAGCGGTTACCAAGAGACCCAGTACTTC
CASSDTGTSGYQETQYF
>NA|TRBJ1-4|TRBV11-1|TRBD1
TGTGCCAGCAGCCCGAGACAGGGTGTCGTGGAAAAACTGTTTTTT
CASSPRQGVVEKLFF
>NA|TRBJ1-1|TRBV2|TRBD1
TGTGCCAGCAACCCGCCTAGGGGGCCCACTGAAGCTTTCTTT
CASNPPRGPTEAFF
>NA|TRBJ1-2|TRBV18|TRBD1
TGTGCCAGCTCACCTCGGGACAGACTACGCTATGGCTACACCTTC
CASSPRDRLRYGYTF
>NA|TRBJ2-1|TRBV7-9|TRBD2
TGTGCCAGCAGCTTATCCGGGACTAGCGGGAGGGGGGAGCAGTTCTTC
CASSLSGTSGRGEQFF
>NA|TRBJ2-3|TRBV5-1|TRBD1
TGCGCCAGCCGTACAGGGGAACCTACAGATACGCAGTATTTT
CASRTGEPTDTQYF
>NA|TRBJ1-5|TRBV24-1|NA
TGTGCCACCAGTGATGGGGGGGCGGGCAATCAGCCCCAGCATTTT
CATSDGGAGNQPQHF
>NA|TRBJ1-3|TRBV9|NA
TGTGCCAGCAGCGTCGAAGGGGGATTCAATGGAAACACCATATATTTT
CASSVEGGFNGNTIYF
>NA|TRBJ2-5|TRBV6-2/TRBV6-3|NA
TGTGCCAGCAGTGGAATCGAGGAGCGGCAAGAGACCCAGTACTTC
CASSGIEERQETQYF
>NA|TRBJ1-3|TRBV19|NA
TGTGCCAGTAGTACAGGAACTGGAAACACCATATATTTT
CASSTGTGNTIYF
>NA|TRBJ2-5|TRBV9|TRBD2
TGTGCCAGCAGCACCACCCCCTCGGTAGCGGGGGTTGGGGAGACCCAGTACTTC
CASSTTPSVAGVGETQYF
>NA|TRBJ2-3|TRBV7-9|TRBD2
TGTGCCAGCAGCTTAAGTGCTAGCGGGAGGGATACGCAGTATTTT
CASSLSASGRDTQYF
>NA|TRBJ2-5|TRBV13|NA
TGTGCCAGCAGCTTAGCGGGAGTTCAAGAGACCCAGTACTTC
CASSLAGVQETQYF
>NA|TRBJ2-3|TRBV6-5|NA
TGTGCCAGCAGTCTTCCGGGACACCAAGATACGCAGTATTTT
CASSLPGHQDTQYF
>NA|TRBJ2-5|TRBV7-9|TRBD1
TGTGCCAGCAGCCCAGGGACAGGGTGGGGAGTAGAGACCCAGTACTTC
CASSPGTGWGVETQYF
>NA|TRBJ2-7|TRBV7-9|NA
TGTGCCAGCAGCTTAGATGTGGCATACGAGCAGTACTTC
CASSLDVAYEQYF
>NA|TRBJ1-1|TRBV7-6|NA
TGTGCCAGCAGCCGAATCCCAGGGTCCCTGAACACTGAAGCTTTCTTT
CASSRIPGSLNTEAFF
>NA|TRBJ2-3|TRBV11-3|NA
TGTGCCAGCAGCTTAGATCTCTTAACAGATACGCAGTATTTT
CASSLDLLTDTQYF
>once|TRBJ2-7|TRBV2|NA
TGTGCCAGCAGTGAAGCGCTTCGGCAGGGTGGCTACGAGCAGTACTTC
CASSEALRQGGYEQYF
>NA|TRBJ2-1|TRBV7-9|NA
TGTGCCAGCAGCGTCGACGGAGGCGACGAGCAGTTCTTC
CASSVDGGDEQFF
>many|TRBJ2-1|TRBV24-1|TRBD2
TGTGCCACCAGTGATGAGACTAGCATCAATGAGCAGTTCTTC
CATSDETSINEQFF
>NA|TRBJ2-2|TRBV7-2|NA
TGTGCCAGCAGCGCAAGCGGTCCCACCGGGGAGCTGTTTTTT
CASSASGPTGELFF
>NA|TRBJ2-7|TRBV21-1|NA
TGTGCCAGCAGCCCTAGCCCGGGGTACTTTCGGCCGGGCTCCTACGAGCAGTACTTC
CASSPSPGYFRPGSYEQYF
>NA|TRBJ1-4|TRBV9|NA
TGTGCCAGCAGCCGCCGGAGGGATGAAAAACTGTTTTTT
CASSRRRDEKLFF
>NA|TRBJ2-3|TRBV6-6|TRBD2
TGTGCCAGCAGCAATAGCGGGCCCACAGATACGCAGTATTTT
CASSNSGPTDTQYF
>NA|TRBJ2-1|TRBV9|NA
TGTGCCAGCAGCGTAGGACTTGGGCAGGGAATCCGTAATGATGAGCAGTTCTTC
CASSVGLGQGIRNDEQFF
>NA|TRBJ2-5|TRBV2|TRBD2
TGTGCCAGCAGTGCCGGGACTAGCGGGAGGCGAGAGACCCAGTACTTC
CASSAGTSGRRETQYF
>NA|TRBJ2-1|TRBV6-4|NA
TGTGCCAGCAGTGAAGGGTTCGGGAGCGGCCCCAATGAGCAGTTCTTC
CASSEGFGSGPNEQFF